This entry features one TCR beta chain sequence. Its antigen is unidentified. These data originate in a study of cytomegalovirus exposure and HLA in healthy donors. Study results and limitations: Most TCR beta V segments were productive about 87% or about 30% of the time in an earlier analysis.

Germline-derived CDR1 and CDR2 are SGDLS and YYNGEE. The ends lost 5 bases at V and 5 bases at J; junction bases unmatched: 8. This CDR3 contains 15 residues. PCR amplification relied on 60 Vbeta primers (plus 13 Jbeta primers). Repertoires were generated with immunoSEQ multiplex PCR, while TCRdb's copy carries only in-frame clones and drops some. The sample holds about 160,000 clones, 80% to 90% seen once. The chain uses TRBV9 and TRBJ2-1; 9 bases match TRBD2. This clonotype originated in a man aged 50 to 60 in good health and CMV-seropositive. Sequenced: PBMCs. The CDR3 protein is CASSNSGSNNNEQFF. Here the CDR3 DNA reads TGTGCCAGCAGTAATAGCGGGAGTAATAACAATGAGCAGTTCTTC.